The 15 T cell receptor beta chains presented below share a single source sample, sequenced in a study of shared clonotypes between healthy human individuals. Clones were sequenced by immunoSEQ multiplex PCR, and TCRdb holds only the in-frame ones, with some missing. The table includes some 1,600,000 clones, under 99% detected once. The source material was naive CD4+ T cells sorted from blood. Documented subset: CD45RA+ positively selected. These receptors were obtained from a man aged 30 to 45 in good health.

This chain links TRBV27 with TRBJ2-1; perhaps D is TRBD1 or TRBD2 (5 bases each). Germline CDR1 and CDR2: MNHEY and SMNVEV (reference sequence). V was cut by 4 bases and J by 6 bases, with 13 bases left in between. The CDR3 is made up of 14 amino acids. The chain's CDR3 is CASSSGSSINEQFF. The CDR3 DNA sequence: TGTGCCAGCAGTTCAGGGAGTTCTATCAATGAGCAGTTCTTC.

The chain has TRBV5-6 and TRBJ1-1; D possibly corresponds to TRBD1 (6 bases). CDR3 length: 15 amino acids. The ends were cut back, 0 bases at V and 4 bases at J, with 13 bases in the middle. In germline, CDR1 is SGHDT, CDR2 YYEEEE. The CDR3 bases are TGTGCCAGCAGCTTGGTTGCCAGGGGTGCCACTGAAGCTTTCTTT. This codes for CASSLVARGATEAFF.

The CDR3 protein is CSVEVDLGETQYF. The CDR3 coding sequence is TGCAGCGTTGAAGTCGACCTCGGGGAGACCCAGTACTTC. The rearrangement joins TRBV29-1 to TRBJ2-5; D remains ambiguous. Germline assignment: CDR1 SQVTM and CDR2 ANQGSEA. This CDR3 has 13 amino acids. V gave up 1 base and J gave up 5 bases, with 11 bases separating them.

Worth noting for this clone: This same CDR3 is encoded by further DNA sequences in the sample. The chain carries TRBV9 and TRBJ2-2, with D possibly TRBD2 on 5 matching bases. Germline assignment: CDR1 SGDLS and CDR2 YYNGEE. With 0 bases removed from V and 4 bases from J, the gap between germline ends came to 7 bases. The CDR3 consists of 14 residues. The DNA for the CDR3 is TGTGCCAGCAGCGTAGGCGGGTCCACCGGGGAGCTGTTTTTT. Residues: CASSVGGSTGELFF.

CDR3 sequence: CATFPGLNYGYTF. The DNA for the CDR3 is TGTGCCACCTTTCCCGGGCTAAACTATGGCTACACCTTC. V usage is TRBV6-6 and J usage is TRBJ1-2; D call uncertain. CDR3 length: 13 residues. Germline CDR1 reads MNHNY; CDR2 reads SVGAGI (reference sequence). V was cut by 10 bases and J by 2 bases, with 14 bases left in between.

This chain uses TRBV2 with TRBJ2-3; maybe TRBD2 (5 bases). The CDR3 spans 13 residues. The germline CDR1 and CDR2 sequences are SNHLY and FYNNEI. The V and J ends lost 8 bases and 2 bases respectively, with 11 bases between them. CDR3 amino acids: CASGQRNTDTQYF. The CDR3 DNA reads TGTGCCAGCGGGCAGCGGAACACAGATACGCAGTATTTT.

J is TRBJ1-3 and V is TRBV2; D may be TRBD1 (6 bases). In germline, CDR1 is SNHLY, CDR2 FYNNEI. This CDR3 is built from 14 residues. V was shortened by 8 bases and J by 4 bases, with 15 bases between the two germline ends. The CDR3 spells CASDPGGLGNTIYF. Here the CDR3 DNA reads TGTGCCAGCGACCCTGGGGGCCTAGGAAACACCATATATTTT.

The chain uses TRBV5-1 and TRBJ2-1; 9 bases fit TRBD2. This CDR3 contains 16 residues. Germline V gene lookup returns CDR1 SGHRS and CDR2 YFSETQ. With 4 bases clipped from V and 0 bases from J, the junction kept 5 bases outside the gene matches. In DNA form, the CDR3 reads TGCGCCAGCAGCGGTGGGACTAGCAGCTCCTACAATGAGCAGTTCTTC. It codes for CASSGGTSSSYNEQFF.

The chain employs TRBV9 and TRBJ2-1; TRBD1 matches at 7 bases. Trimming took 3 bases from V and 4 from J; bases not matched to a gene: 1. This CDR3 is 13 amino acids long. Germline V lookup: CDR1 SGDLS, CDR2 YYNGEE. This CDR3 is CASSAGQYNEQFF. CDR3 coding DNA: TGTGCCAGCAGCGCGGGACAGTACAATGAGCAGTTCTTC.

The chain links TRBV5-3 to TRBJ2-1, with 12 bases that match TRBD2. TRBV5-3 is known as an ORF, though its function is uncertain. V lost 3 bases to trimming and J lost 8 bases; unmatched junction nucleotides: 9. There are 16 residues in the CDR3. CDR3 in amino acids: CARSSRLAGDRDEQFF. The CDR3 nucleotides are TGTGCCAGAAGCTCTCGACTAGCGGGAGATAGGGATGAGCAGTTCTTC.

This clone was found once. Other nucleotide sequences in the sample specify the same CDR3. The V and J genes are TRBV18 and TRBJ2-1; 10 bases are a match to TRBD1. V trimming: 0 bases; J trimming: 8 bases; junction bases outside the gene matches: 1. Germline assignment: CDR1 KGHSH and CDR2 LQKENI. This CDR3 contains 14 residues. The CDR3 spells CASSPPGTGDEQFF. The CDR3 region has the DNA TGTGCCAGCTCACCACCGGGGACAGGGGATGAGCAGTTCTTC.

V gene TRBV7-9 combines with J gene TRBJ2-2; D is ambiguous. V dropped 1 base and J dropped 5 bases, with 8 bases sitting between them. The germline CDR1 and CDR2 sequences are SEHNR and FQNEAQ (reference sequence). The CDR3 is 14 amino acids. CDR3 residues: CASSLDLETGELFF. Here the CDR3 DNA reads TGTGCCAGCAGCTTAGATCTGGAAACCGGGGAGCTGTTTTTT.

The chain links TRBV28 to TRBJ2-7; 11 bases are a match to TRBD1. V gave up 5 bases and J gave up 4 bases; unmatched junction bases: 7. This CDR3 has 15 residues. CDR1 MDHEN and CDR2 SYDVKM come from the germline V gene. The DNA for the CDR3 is TGTGCCAGCAGTCGACCGGGACAGGGGGTTTACGAGCAGTACTTC. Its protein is CASSRPGQGVYEQYF. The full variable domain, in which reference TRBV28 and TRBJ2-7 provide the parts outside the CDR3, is DVKVTQSSRYLVKRTGEKVFLECVQDMDHENMFWYRQDPGLGLRLIYFSYDVKMKEKGDIPEGYSVSREKKERFSLILESASTNQTSMYLCASSRPGQGVYEQYFGPGTRLTVT.

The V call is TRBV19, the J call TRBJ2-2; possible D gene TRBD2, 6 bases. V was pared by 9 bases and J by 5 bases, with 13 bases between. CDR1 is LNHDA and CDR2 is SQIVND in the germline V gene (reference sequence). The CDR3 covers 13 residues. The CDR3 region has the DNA TGTGCCAGCCGGAGGGCCGGAACCGGGGAGCTGTTTTTT. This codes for CASRRAGTGELFF.

CDR3 nucleotides: TGTGCCAGCAGCTTAGGCGGGAGTCCCTACGAGCAGTACTTC. It codes for CASSLGGSPYEQYF. The chain uses TRBV7-8 and TRBJ2-7; 7 bases map to TRBD2. J was trimmed by 2 bases and V by 1 base; bases with no gene match: 2. The CDR3 covers 14 residues. Germline assignment: CDR1 SGHVS and CDR2 FQNEAQ. The complete variable domain, with remaining parts taken from reference TRBV7-8 and TRBJ2-7, reads GAGVSQSPRYKVAKRGQDVALRCDPISGHVSLFWYQQALGQGPEFLTYFQNEAQLDKSGLPSDRFFAERPEGSVSTLKIQRTQQEDSAVYLCASSLGGSPYEQYFGPGTRLTVT.